The 21 T cell receptor beta chains below all came from one sample that was sequenced in a study of OX40 agonist ivuxolimab in advanced cancers. Library preparation was by the immunoSEQ multiplex PCR assay. TCRdb mirrors the immuneACCESS table, restricted to in-frame sequences. Some clones are absent from its copies; in checked studies, under half trace to an unresolved V gene, and the reason for the others is unknown. This sample holds 30,000 to 40,000 clones; around 80% were observed only once. The ten largest clonotypes hold under 15% of the sample. The starting material was CD4+ or CD8+ T cells sorted from blood, obtained in a trial of the OX40 agonist ivuxolimab. Receptors originate from an adult with an advanced solid tumor such as melanoma, head and neck, liver or kidney cancer.

A single count supports this clone. This chain uses TRBV7-9 with TRBJ2-3; perhaps D is TRBD1 or TRBD2 (5 bases each). Germline V gene lookup returns CDR1 SEHNR and CDR2 FQNEAQ (reference sequence). The V end was cut by 10 bases, the J end by 4 bases, with 15 bases between. This CDR3 region has 13 residues. The CDR3: CAIGASLPDTQYF. The CDR3 nucleotides read TGTGCCATCGGGGCTAGCCTCCCAGATACGCAGTATTTT.

The CDR3, as DNA: TGTGCCAGCAGTTCTAGTACGAGAGCGGGAGGGCTTGGGACCTACGAGCAGTACTTC. It is translated as CASSSSTRAGGLGTYEQYF. The gene calls are TRBV28 and TRBJ2-7; 10 bases are shared with TRBD2. There are 19 residues in the CDR3. The J segment lost 2 bases and the V segment lost 4 bases, leaving 17 bases of the junction unmatched. CDR1 and CDR2 (germline): MDHEN, SYDVKM.

The chain couples TRBV7-2 to TRBJ2-7; 10 bases map to TRBD2. V lost 5 bases and J lost 4; bases outside the gene matches: 5. CDR3 length: 14 amino acids. CDR1 SGHTA and CDR2 FQGNSA come from the germline V gene. This CDR3 is CASSRTSGSYEQYF. The CDR3 DNA follows: TGTGCCAGCAGCCGGACTAGCGGAAGTTACGAGCAGTACTTC. Full variable domain (remainder filled in from reference TRBV7-2 and TRBJ2-7): GAGVSQSPSNKVTEKGKDVELRCDPISGHTALYWYRQSLGQGLEFLIYFQGNSAPDKSGLPSDRFSAERTGGSVSTLTIQRTQQEDSAVYLCASSRTSGSYEQYFGPGTRLTVT.

The chain is built from TRBV4-1 and TRBJ2-2, with 11 bases aligning to TRBD2. CDR1 is MGHRA and CDR2 is YSYEKL in the germline V gene. This CDR3 contains 19 residues. The trim removed 4 bases at V and 0 bases at J, leaving 10 bases unmatched. CDR3 loop: CASSPRGSGRATNTGELFF. As DNA, the CDR3 is TGCGCCAGCAGCCCCCGGGGTAGCGGGAGGGCTACGAACACCGGGGAGCTGTTTTTT.

This rearrangement joins TRBV5-4 to TRBJ2-3; 8 nucleotides line up with TRBD2. Losses at the gene ends were 0 bases for V and 2 bases for J; bases not matched to a gene: 8. From germline, CDR1 is SGHNT and CDR2 YYREEE (reference sequence). The CDR3 loop spans 17 amino acids. CDR3 in amino acids: CASSLVLAGLYTDTQYF. Written as DNA, the CDR3 is TGTGCCAGCAGCTTGGTTCTAGCGGGTCTTTACACAGATACGCAGTATTTT.

This chain connects TRBV5-8 to TRBJ2-3; D uncertain. This CDR3 has 16 residues. Germline loops: CDR1 SGHTS, CDR2 YDEGEE. Trimming pared 0 bases from V and 0 bases from J, leaving 11 bases between. The CDR3 bases are TGTGCCAGCAGCTTGGCCCTACAGTCAAGCACAGATACGCAGTATTTT. The encoded protein is CASSLALQSSTDTQYF.

The V call is TRBV5-6, the J call TRBJ2-5; D is undetermined. V lost 3 bases, J lost 2 bases, and 2 bases lay in between. CDR3 length: 11 residues. Germline loops: CDR1 SGHDT, CDR2 YYEEEE. CDR3 loop: CASSWQETQYF. For the CDR3, the DNA is TGTGCCAGCAGCTGGCAAGAGACCCAGTACTTC.

The gene calls are TRBV5-1 and TRBJ1-2; no reliable D call. The V gene's germline CDR1 is SGHRS and CDR2 YFSETQ. V dropped 5 bases and J dropped 1 base, with 12 bases sitting between them. The CDR3 totals 14 residues. The CDR3: CASRPPGNNYGYTF. In DNA form, the CDR3 reads TGCGCCAGCAGGCCCCCCGGCAATAACTATGGCTACACCTTC.

This chain joins TRBV2 and TRBJ2-7, with 15 bases fitting TRBD2. CDR3 length: 15 residues. CDR1 and CDR2 from the germline V gene are SNHLY and FYNNEI. The V gene end was trimmed by 8 bases and the J gene end by 6 bases; junction bases not matched to a gene: 8. CDR3 DNA: TGTGCCAGCGAAGGACTAGCGGGAGGGCCTCTCGAGCAGTACTTC. This sequence encodes CASEGLAGGPLEQYF.

This clone was observed a few times. V and J are TRBV23-1 and TRBJ1-1; the D is unclear. TRBV23-1 is an ORF, with its function uncertain. Between the trimmed V and J ends, which lost 6 bases and 4 bases, there was a span of 9 bases. The CDR3 length is 12 residues. The CDR3 DNA reads as TGCGCCAGCAGGACCGAGGTCACTGAAGCTTTCTTT. Translation gives CASRTEVTEAFF.

J is TRBJ1-1 and V is TRBV30; no firm D call. The V end was cut by 3 bases, the J end by 4 bases, with 12 bases between. CDR3 length: 13 amino acids. Germline assignment: CDR1 GTSNPN and CDR2 SVGIG (reference sequence). The DNA of the CDR3 is TGTGCCTGGAGCCTACAAGTAAGCACTGAAGCTTTCTTT. This sequence encodes CAWSLQVSTEAFF.

This chain connects TRBV23-1 to TRBJ2-5, with 10 bases aligning to TRBD1. TRBV23-1 is placed among ORFs of uncertain function. This CDR3 contains 16 residues. J lost 5 bases, V lost 1 base, and 7 bases had no gene match. The CDR3 coding sequence is TGCGCCAGCAGTCAATTCAGGACAGGGGGTGAGGAGACCCAGTACTTC. The encoded protein is CASSQFRTGGEETQYF.

This clone counts as medium-sized. The chain is built from TRBV29-1 and TRBJ1-4, with 9 bases fitting TRBD1. J lost 8 bases, V lost 6 bases, and 4 bases had no gene match. Germline CDR1 is SQVTM and CDR2 is ANQGSEA. The CDR3 is made up of 12 amino acids. Written as DNA, the CDR3 is TGCAGCGTGGGACAGGGCCGAGAAAAACTGTTTTTT. Translating gives CSVGQGREKLFF.

CDR3 nucleotides: TGTGCCAGCTCACAGGGAGGAGCGGAGCTGTTTTTT. It encodes CASSQGGAELFF. The chain employs TRBV18 and TRBJ2-2; maybe TRBD2 (6 bases). Per the germline V gene, CDR1 is KGHSH and CDR2 is LQKENI. Trimming took 4 bases from V and 10 from J, leaving 10 bases between them. This CDR3 comprises 12 residues.

The rearrangement links TRBV5-1 to TRBJ2-1; 10 bases line up with TRBD2. The V gene's germline CDR1 is SGHRS and CDR2 YFSETQ. This CDR3 spans 16 amino acids. V was pared by 4 bases and J by 5 bases, with 9 bases of the junction left unmatched. The CDR3 bases are TGCGCCAGCAGCCCGGACGGGACTAGCGACCACAATGAGCAGTTCTTC. It encodes CASSPDGTSDHNEQFF.

V gene TRBV9 combines with J gene TRBJ2-2, with D hard to call. Looked up from germline, CDR1 is SGDLS and CDR2 is YYNGEE. Trimming shortened V by 5 bases and J by 1 base, and 9 bases separated the two germline ends. This CDR3 spans 14 amino acids. CDR3 in DNA: TGTGCCAGCAGTTGGACGGAGAACACCGGGGAGCTGTTTTTT. Translating gives CASSWTENTGELFF. The entire variable domain, with the rest obtained from reference TRBV9 and TRBJ2-2, is as follows: DSGVTQTPKHLITATGQRVTLRCSPRSGDLSVYWYQQSLDQGLQFLIQYYNGEERAKGNILERFSAQQFPDLHSELNLSSLELGDSALYFCASSWTENTGELFFGEGSRLTVL.

This chain links TRBV30 with TRBJ1-3, with 7 nucleotides matching TRBD1. CDR1 GTSNPN and CDR2 SVGIG come from the germline V gene (reference sequence). J was trimmed by 3 bases and V by 0 bases; bases with no gene match: 8. This CDR3 region has 16 residues. The CDR3 reads CAWSVGGQFGGNTIYF. CDR3 DNA sequence: TGTGCCTGGAGTGTAGGGGGCCAGTTCGGTGGAAACACCATATATTTT. Together with reference TRBV30 and TRBJ1-3, the CDR3 gives the full variable domain: SQTIHQWPATLVQPVGSPLSLECTVEGTSNPNLYWYRQAAGRGLQLLFYSVGIGQISSEVPQNLSASRPQDRQFILSSKKLLLSDSGFYLCAWSVGGQFGGNTIYFGEGSWLTVV.

The chain links TRBV9 to TRBJ2-7; 7 bases line up with TRBD2. The J segment lost 6 bases and the V segment lost 0 bases, leaving 12 bases of the junction unmatched. The CDR3 is 16 residues long. The V gene's germline CDR1 is SGDLS and CDR2 YYNGEE. The CDR3, as DNA: TGTGCCAGCAGCGTAGGGTGGGAGGGCCGGCGCGGCGAGCAGTACTTC. As protein: CASSVGWEGRRGEQYF.

This clone was observed a handful of times. V and J are TRBV5-4 and TRBJ1-1; weak D call: TRBD1 (5 bases). The CDR3 is 14 residues long. Trimming removed 4 bases at V and 4 bases at J, with 14 bases between. Germline V gives CDR1 SGHNT, CDR2 YYREEE (reference sequence). CDR3 residues: CASSPKGQSTEAFF. CDR3 DNA: TGTGCCAGCAGCCCCAAGGGGCAAAGCACTGAAGCTTTCTTT. Complete variable domain (other parts from reference TRBV5-4 and TRBJ1-1): ETGVTQSPTHLIKTRGQQVTLRCSSQSGHNTVSWYQQALGQGPQFIFQYYREEENGRGNFPPRFSGLQFPNYSSELNVNALELDDSALYLCASSPKGQSTEAFFGQGTRLTVV.

The chain carries TRBV5-4 and TRBJ1-1; D gene unclear. The V and J ends lost 4 bases and 2 bases respectively, with 9 bases between them. The CDR3 covers 13 residues. Germline values: CDR1 SGHNT, CDR2 YYREEE (reference sequence). The DNA of the CDR3 is TGTGCCAGCAGCATGATCAGTAACACTGAAGCTTTCTTT. Its protein product is CASSMISNTEAFF.

In this sample, this clone is medium-sized (0.01 to 0.1%). This chain connects TRBV20-1 to TRBJ1-1; D call uncertain. The CDR3 runs 11 residues. In germline, CDR1 is DFQATT, CDR2 SNEGSKA (reference sequence). V shed 4 bases and J shed 7 bases, with 10 bases lying between them. The DNA for the CDR3 is TGCAGTGCTACCCTAGGGAGTGAAGCTTTCTTT. This sequence encodes CSATLGSEAFF.